This note documents a single T cell receptor (beta chain) sequence. The same CDR3 also results from other DNA sequences found in this sample. The data stem from a study of blood T cell repertoires in COVID-19. As for the study in general: PBMCs, B-cell-depleted T cells, or T cells were the source of the cDNA or gDNA that made up the material.

The table came from immunoSEQ multiplex PCR; TCRdb's copy has only in-frame clones and leaves some out. Of fewer than 200,000 clones listed, about 88% are singletons. Clinical histories supplied by participants themselves formed the basis of cohort assignment. The sequence derives from a woman under 30 who had recovered from COVID-19. Source material: PBMCs or T cells enriched from blood (not recorded which).

CDR3 nucleotides: TGTGCCAGCAGTTCCAATTATGGCTACACCTTC. Its translation: CASSSNYGYTF. V gene TRBV28 combines with J gene TRBJ1-2; no clear D gene. V shed 4 bases and J shed 5 bases, with 5 bases lying between them. Germline V lookup: CDR1 MDHEN, CDR2 SYDVKM. The CDR3 runs 11 residues.